These 2 T cell receptor beta chains were all obtained from the same sample, sequenced in a study of metastatic and nonmetastatic thyroid tumors. Using MiXCR, TCRdb reanalyzed the PCR reads. Of about 52,000 clones in the sample, approximately 17% were seen once. No patient received treatment before thyroid surgery. The sequenced material came from blood. The receptors here all came from a female donor with papillary thyroid cancer or a benign thyroid nodule (not recorded which). Some clones in this sample may be carry-over from other donors' samples.

This clone was recorded at least ten times. The J gene is TRBJ2-1, the V gene TRBV6-5, with unresolved D. Germline V lookup: CDR1 MNHEY, CDR2 SVGAGI. Trimming removed 0 bases from V and 8 bases from J, with 8 bases in between. The CDR3 has 13 amino acids. Here the CDR3 reads CASSYSDRDEQFF. In DNA form, the CDR3 reads TGTGCCAGCAGTTACTCAGACCGTGATGAGCAGTTCTTC.

The chain recombines TRBV11-3 with TRBJ2-3, with 8 bases aligning to TRBD1. This CDR3 is built from 15 residues. J was trimmed by 5 bases and V by 2 bases; bases with no gene match: 6. The germline V gene has CDR1 SGHNT and CDR2 YENEEA. The CDR3 DNA sequence: TGTGCCAGCAGCTTACATCCAGGGGGCCGAGATACGCAGTATTTT. Protein product: CASSLHPGGRDTQYF.